The clone carrying this T cell receptor beta chain was seen a single time. Its antigen is unknown. The CDR3 extends over 14 amino acids. From germline, CDR1 is LNHDA and CDR2 SQIVND (reference sequence). V was pared by 5 bases and J by 4 bases, with 14 bases between. These data originate in a study of CD8+CD57+ T cells in acquired aplastic anemia. On the study more broadly: Across the sorted CD4+ and CD8+ cells, DNA amounts averaged roughly 3.5 ug. Healthy CD8+ samples averaged around 11 million reads.

Template material for TCR beta VDJ and CDR3 profiling consisted of genomic DNA. TCRdb recomputed calls from the reads with MiXCR, one row per CDR3 protein. The data hold approximately 200,000 distinct CDR3 sequences, with over 55% observed a single time. Overall study results and limits: Found in both controls and patients were fewer than 35 CD8+ CDR3 sequences. No significant patient-versus-control difference appeared in CD8+ Simpson's diversity.

The sample was sorted CD4+, CD8+, or CD8+CD57+ T cells (not recorded which) from PBMCs. V and J are TRBV19 and TRBJ1-2, with D perhaps TRBD1 (5 bases). The sequence came from a human donor in good health. In nucleotides, the CDR3 is TGTGCCAGTAGTGCCGCCAGGGCACCCTATGGCTACACCTTC. Encoded protein: CASSAARAPYGYTF.